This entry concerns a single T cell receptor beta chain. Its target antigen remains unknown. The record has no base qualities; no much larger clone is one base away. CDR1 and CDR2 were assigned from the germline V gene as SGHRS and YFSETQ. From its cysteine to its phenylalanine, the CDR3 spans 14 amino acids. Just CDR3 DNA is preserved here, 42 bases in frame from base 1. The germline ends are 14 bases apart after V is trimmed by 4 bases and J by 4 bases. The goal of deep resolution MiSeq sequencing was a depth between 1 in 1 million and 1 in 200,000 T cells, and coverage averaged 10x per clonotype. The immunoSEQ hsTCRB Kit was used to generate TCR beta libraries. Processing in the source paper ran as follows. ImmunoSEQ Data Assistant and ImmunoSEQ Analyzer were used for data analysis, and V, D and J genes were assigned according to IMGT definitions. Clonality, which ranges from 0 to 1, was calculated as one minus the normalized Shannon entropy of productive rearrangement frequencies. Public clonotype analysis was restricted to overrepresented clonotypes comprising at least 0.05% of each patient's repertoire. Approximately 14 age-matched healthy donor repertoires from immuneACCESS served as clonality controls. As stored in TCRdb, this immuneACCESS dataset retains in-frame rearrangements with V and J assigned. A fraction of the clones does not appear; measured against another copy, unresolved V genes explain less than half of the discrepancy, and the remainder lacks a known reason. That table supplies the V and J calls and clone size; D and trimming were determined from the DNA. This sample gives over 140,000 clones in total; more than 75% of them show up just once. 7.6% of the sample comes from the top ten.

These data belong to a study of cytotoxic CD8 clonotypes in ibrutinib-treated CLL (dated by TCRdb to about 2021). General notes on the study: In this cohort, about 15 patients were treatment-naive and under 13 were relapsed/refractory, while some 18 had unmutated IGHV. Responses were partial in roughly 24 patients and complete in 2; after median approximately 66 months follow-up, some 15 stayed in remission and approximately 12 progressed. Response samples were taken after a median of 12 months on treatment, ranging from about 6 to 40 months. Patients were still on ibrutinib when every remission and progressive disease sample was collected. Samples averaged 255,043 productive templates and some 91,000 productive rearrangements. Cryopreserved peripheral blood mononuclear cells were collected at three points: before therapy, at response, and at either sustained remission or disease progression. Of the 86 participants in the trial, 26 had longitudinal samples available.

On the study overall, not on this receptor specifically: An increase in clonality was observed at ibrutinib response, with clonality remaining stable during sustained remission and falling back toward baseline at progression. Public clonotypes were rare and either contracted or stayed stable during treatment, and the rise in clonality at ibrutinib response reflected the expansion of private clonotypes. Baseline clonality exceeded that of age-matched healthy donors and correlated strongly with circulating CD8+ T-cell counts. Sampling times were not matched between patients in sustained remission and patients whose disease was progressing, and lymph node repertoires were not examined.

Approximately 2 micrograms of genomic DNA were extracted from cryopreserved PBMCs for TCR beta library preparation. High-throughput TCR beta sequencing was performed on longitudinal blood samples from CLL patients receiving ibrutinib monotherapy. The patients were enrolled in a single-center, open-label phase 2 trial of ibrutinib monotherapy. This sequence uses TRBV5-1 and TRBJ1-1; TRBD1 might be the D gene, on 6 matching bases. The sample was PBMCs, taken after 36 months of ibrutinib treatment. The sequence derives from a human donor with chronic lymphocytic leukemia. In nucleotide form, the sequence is TGCGCCAGCAGCCAACTCAAGGGGGGCACTGAAGCTTTCTTT. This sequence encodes CASSQLKGGTEAFF.